This passage covers 8 T cell receptor beta chains from one sample sequenced in a study of cytomegalovirus exposure and HLA in healthy donors. The PCR ran on 60 Vbeta and 13 Jbeta primers. Data came from immunoSEQ multiplex PCR; TCRdb stores just in-frame clones and leaves some out. The profile shows around 120,000 clones, 60% to 70% of them singletons. The specimen was PBMCs. These receptors all come from a man younger than 40 in good health and CMV-seropositive.

A few counts support this clone. An end of the junction differs from the germline gene, which may be a read error. This chain uses TRBV2 with TRBJ2-7; possible D gene TRBD1, 6 bases. This CDR3 is built from 11 residues. CDR1 is SNHLY and CDR2 is FYNNEI in the germline V gene. The CDR3 loop is CDSRDTYEQYF. CDR3 in DNA: TGTGACAGCAGGGACACCTACGAGCAGTACTTC.

The rearrangement uses TRBV10-3 and TRBJ1-5; the match to TRBD1 covers 7 bases. CDR3 length equals 13 residues. Per the germline V gene, CDR1 is ENHRY and CDR2 is SYGVKD. V was clipped by 4 bases and J by 5 bases; unmatched bases: 2. Here the CDR3 reads CAISGDSHQPQHF. The DNA of the CDR3 is TGTGCCATCAGTGGGGACAGCCATCAGCCCCAGCATTTT.

This clone was detected only once. V is TRBV27 and J is TRBJ2-7; 9 nucleotides align to TRBD2. The germline gives CDR1 MNHEY, CDR2 SMNVEV (reference sequence). The CDR3 runs to 15 residues. V lost 6 bases, J lost 3 bases, and 9 bases stayed unmatched. In DNA form, the CDR3 reads TGTGCCAGCAGGACCTTCGCGGGGGGGGGCTACGAGCAGTACTTC. As protein: CASRTFAGGGYEQYF.

The rearrangement joins TRBV9 to TRBJ1-6, with D possibly being TRBD1 (6 bases). The V gene's germline CDR1 is SGDLS and CDR2 YYNGEE. The CDR3 is made up of 15 amino acids. The ends were cut back, 4 bases at V and 8 bases at J, with 16 bases in the middle. CDR3 DNA sequence: TGTGCCAGCAGCTCCCGACAGGTCCCGGATTCACCCCTCCACTTT. Its protein product is CASSSRQVPDSPLHF.

This clone was counted a single time. The chain couples TRBV10-3 to TRBJ1-1; D unresolved. Germline lookup yields CDR1 ENHRY and CDR2 SYGVKD. The V gene lost 7 bases and the J gene lost 2 bases, with 14 bases spanning the gap. The CDR3 is 14 residues long. Written as DNA, the CDR3 is TGTGCCATCACCCGGTCCCTCTTCAACACTGAAGCTTTCTTT. It translates to CAITRSLFNTEAFF.

The V and J genes are TRBV9 and TRBJ2-5; a weak D match, TRBD2 (6 bases). The end of the DNA fits TRBJ2-7 better, so the J call may be wrong. The germline V gene encodes CDR1 SGDLS and CDR2 YYNGEE. CDR3 length: 14 residues. The CDR3 nucleotides are TGTGCCAGCAGCGTAGCTACGGGGGTCTACGAGCAGTACTTC. Residues: CASSVATGVYEQYF.

The rearrangement uses TRBV13 and TRBJ2-1; 7 nucleotides line up with TRBD2. The trim removed 10 bases at V and 4 bases at J, leaving 10 bases unmatched. The CDR3 loop spans 14 amino acids. Per the germline V gene, CDR1 is PRHDT and CDR2 is FYEKMQ (reference sequence). This CDR3 reads CATMGDYRYNEQFF. DNA of the CDR3: TGTGCCACTATGGGGGACTATCGATACAATGAGCAGTTCTTC.

J is TRBJ1-2 and V is TRBV10-3; maybe TRBD1 (6 bases). The CDR3 has 14 residues. Trimming removed 4 bases at V and 3 bases at J, with 12 bases between. CDR1 and CDR2 (germline): ENHRY, SYGVKD. CDR3 amino acids: CAISGTGLYYGYTF. In nucleotides, the CDR3 is TGTGCCATCAGTGGAACAGGGCTATACTATGGCTACACCTTC.